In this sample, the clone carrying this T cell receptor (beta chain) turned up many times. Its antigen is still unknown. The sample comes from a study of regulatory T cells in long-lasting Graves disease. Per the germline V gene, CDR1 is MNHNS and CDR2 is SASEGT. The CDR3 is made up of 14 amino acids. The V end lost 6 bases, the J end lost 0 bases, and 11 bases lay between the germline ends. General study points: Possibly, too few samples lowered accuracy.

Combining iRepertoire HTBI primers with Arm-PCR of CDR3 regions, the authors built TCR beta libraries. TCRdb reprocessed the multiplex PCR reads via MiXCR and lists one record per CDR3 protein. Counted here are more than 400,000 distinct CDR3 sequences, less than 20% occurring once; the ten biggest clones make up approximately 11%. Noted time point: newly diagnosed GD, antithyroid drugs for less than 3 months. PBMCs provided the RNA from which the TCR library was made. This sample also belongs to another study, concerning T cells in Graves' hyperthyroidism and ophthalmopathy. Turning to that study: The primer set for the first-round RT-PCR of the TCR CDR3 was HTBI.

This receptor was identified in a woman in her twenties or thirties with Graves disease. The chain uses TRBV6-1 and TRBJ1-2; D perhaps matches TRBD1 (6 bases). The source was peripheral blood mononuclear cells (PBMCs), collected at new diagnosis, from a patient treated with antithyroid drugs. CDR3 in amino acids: CASREQGPNYGYTF. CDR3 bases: TGTGCCAGCAGGGAACAGGGACCTAACTATGGCTACACCTTC.